This T cell receptor (beta chain) is from a study of CD8 T cells in ankylosing spondylitis. Study-level points and caveats: Reportedly, disease-linked clones are significantly enriched in ankylosing spondylitis patients' matched synovial fluid.

On this clonotype: Its antigen remains unidentified.

It was by quantitative 5'-RACE with molecular barcodes that TCR beta libraries were made. Each CDR3 protein gets one entry after TCRdb re-called the 5' RACE reads with MiXCR. The sample lists about 340,000 distinct CDR3 sequences; approximately 15% were seen once. The sequence was obtained from a male donor with ankylosing spondylitis or in good health (not recorded which). Sequencing was carried out using blood, either unsorted or a sorted T cell fraction (not recorded which).

CDR3 DNA sequence: TGTGCCAGCAGTTTTATCTCTGGGGCCAACGTCCTGACTTTC. This codes for CASSFISGANVLTF. The chain has TRBV12-3 or TRBV12-4 and TRBJ2-6; D gene ambiguous. Trimming shortened V by 3 bases and J by 0 bases, and 3 bases separated the two germline ends. CDR3 length: 14 residues.